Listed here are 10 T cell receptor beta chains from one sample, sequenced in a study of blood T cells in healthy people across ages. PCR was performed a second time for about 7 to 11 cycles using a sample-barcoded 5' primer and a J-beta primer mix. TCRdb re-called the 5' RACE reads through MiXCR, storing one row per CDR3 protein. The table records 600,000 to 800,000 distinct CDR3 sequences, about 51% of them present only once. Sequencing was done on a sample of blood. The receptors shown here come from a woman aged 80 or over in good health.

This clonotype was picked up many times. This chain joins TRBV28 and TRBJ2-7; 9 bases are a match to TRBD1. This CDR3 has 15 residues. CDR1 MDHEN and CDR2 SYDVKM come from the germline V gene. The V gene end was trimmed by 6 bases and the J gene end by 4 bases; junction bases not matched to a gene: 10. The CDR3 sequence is CASRPSTGGMYEQYF. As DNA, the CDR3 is TGTGCCAGCAGACCCTCGACAGGGGGGATGTACGAGCAGTACTTC.

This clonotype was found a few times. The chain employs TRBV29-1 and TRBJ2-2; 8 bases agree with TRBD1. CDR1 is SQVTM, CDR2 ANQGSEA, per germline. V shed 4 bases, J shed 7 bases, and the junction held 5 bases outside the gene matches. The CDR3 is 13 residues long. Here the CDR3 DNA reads TGCAGCGTTGCAGGGGGCCAGGTCGGGGAGCTGTTTTTT. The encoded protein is CSVAGGQVGELFF.

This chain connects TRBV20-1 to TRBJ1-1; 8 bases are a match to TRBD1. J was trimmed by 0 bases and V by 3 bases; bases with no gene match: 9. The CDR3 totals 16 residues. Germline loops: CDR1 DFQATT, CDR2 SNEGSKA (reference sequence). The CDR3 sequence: CSARETGGGMNTEAFF. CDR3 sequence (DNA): TGCAGTGCTAGGGAAACAGGGGGGGGAATGAACACTGAAGCTTTCTTT.

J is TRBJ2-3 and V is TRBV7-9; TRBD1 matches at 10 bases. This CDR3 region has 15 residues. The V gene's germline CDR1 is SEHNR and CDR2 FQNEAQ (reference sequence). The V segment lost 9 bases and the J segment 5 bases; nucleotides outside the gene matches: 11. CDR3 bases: TGTGCCAGTAGCAAGTCGGGACAGGGGCTAGATACGCAGTATTTT. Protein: CASSKSGQGLDTQYF.

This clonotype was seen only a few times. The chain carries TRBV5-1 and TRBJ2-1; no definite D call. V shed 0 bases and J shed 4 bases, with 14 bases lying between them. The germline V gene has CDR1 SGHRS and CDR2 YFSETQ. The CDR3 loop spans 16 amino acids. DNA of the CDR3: TGCGCCAGCAGCTTGGGGACGGATCGGAGATACAATGAGCAGTTCTTC. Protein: CASSLGTDRRYNEQFF.

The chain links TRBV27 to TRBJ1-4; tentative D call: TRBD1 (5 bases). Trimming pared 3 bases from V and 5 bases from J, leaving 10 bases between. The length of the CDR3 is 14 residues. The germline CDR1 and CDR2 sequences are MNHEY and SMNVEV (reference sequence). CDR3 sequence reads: CASSLRWGNEKLFF. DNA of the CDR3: TGTGCCAGCAGTTTGAGGTGGGGGAATGAAAAACTGTTTTTT.

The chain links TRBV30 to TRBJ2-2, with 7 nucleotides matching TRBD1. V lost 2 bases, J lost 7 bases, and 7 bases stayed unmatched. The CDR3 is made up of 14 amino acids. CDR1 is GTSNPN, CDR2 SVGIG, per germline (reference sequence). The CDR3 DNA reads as TGTGCCTGGAGTATAGACAGGGCGATCGGGGAGCTGTTTTTT. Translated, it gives CAWSIDRAIGELFF. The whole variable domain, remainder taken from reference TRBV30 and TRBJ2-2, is SQTIHQWPATLVQPVGSPLSLECTVEGTSNPNLYWYRQAAGRGLQLLFYSVGIGQISSEVPQNLSASRPQDRQFILSSKKLLLSDSGFYLCAWSIDRAIGELFFGEGSRLTVL.

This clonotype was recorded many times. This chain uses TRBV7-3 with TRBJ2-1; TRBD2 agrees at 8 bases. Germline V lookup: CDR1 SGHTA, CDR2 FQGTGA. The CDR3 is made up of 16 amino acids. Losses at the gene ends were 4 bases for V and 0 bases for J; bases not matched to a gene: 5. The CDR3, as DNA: TGTGCCAGCAGCTCATTAGCGGGGAGCTCCTACAATGAGCAGTTCTTC. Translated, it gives CASSSLAGSSYNEQFF.

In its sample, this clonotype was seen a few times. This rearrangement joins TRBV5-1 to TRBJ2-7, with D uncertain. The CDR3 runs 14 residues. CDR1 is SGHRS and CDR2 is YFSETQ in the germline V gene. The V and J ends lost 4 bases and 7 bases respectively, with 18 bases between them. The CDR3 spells CASSEYSSYNEQYF. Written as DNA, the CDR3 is TGCGCCAGCAGCGAGTACAGCAGCTACAATGAGCAGTACTTC.

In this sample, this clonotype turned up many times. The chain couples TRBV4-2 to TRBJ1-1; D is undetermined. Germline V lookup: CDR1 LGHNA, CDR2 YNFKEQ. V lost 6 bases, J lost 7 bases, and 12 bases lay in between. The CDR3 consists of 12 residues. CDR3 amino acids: CASSRVGYEAFF. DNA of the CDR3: TGTGCCAGCAGTCGGGTAGGGTATGAAGCTTTCTTT.